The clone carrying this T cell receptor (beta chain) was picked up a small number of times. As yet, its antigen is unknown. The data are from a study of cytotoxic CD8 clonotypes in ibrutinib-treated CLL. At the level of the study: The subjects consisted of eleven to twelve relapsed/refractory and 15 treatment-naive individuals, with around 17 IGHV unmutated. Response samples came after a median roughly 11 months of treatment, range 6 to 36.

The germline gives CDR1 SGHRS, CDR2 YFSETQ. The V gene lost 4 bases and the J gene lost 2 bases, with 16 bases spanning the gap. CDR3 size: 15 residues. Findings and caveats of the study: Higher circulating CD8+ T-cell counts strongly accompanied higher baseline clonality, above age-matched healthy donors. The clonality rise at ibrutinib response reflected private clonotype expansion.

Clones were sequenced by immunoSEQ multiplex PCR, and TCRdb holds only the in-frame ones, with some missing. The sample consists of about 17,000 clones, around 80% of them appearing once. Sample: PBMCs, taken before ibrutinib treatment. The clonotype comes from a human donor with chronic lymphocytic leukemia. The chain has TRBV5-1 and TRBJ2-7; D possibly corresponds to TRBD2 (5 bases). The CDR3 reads CASSDGRTDTYEQYF. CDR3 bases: TGCGCCAGCAGCGACGGACGGACTGATACCTACGAGCAGTACTTC.